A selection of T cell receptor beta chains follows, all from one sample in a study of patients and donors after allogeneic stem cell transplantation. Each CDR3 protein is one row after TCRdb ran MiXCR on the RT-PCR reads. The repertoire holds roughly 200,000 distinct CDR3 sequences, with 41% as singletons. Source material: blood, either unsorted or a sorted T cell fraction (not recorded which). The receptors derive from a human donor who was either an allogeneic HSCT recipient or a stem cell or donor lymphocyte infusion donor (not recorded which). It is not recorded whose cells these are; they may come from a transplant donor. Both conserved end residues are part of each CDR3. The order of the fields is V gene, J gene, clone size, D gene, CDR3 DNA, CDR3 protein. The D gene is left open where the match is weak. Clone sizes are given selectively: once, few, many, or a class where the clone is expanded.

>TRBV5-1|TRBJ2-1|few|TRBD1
TGCGCCAGCAGCTTGTTATCCAGGACAGGGATTAGGAATGAGCAGTTCTTC
CASSLLSRTGIRNEQFF
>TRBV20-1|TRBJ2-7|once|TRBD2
TGCAGTGCTTTACCGGGACTAGCGGGGATACGACGCTACGAGCAGTACTTC
CSALPGLAGIRRYEQYF
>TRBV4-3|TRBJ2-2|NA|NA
TGCGCCAGCAGCCAAGATTTGGATGTCGGGGAGCTGTTTTTT
CASSQDLDVGELFF
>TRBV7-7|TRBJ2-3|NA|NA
TGTGCTAGCAGTTTCGGGAAGACAGATACGCAGTATTTT
CASSFGKTDTQYF
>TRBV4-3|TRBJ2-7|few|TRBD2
TGCGCCAGCAGCCAAGACTCCAGCGGGAGTTCCTACGAGCAGTACTTC
CASSQDSSGSSYEQYF
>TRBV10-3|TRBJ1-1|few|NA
TGTGCCATCAGTACAGGGAGTGGCACTGAAGCTTTCTTT
CAISTGSGTEAFF
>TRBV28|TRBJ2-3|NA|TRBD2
TGTGCCAGCAGTTCCCCGACTAGCGGGGTCACAGATACGCAGTATTTT
CASSSPTSGVTDTQYF
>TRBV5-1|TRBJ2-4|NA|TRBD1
TGCGCCAGCAGCCAGGGACAGAAAAACATTCAGTACTTC
CASSQGQKNIQYF
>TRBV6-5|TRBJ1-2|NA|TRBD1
TGTGCCAGCAGTCGAAGGACAGGGATTAACTATGGCTACACCTTC
CASSRRTGINYGYTF
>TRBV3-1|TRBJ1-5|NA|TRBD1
TGTGCCAGCAGCCAAGATGGGACAGGCTTAACTCAGCCCCAGCATTTT
CASSQDGTGLTQPQHF
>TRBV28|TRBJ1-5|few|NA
TGTGCCAGCAGTTTCAGGGGAGATCAGCCCCAGCATTTT
CASSFRGDQPQHF
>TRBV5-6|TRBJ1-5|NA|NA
TGTGCCAGCAGCTTAACAGGGATTAATCAGCCCCAGCATTTT
CASSLTGINQPQHF
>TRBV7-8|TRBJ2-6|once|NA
TGTGCCAGCACCCGCTCTGGGGCCAACGTCCTGACTTTC
CASTRSGANVLTF
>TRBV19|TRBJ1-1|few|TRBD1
TGTGCCAGTAGTATGGGAGACAGGGTGAACACTGAAGCTTTCTTT
CASSMGDRVNTEAFF
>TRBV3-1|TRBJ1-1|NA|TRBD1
TGTGCCAGCAGCCAGGACAGGGTAGGGAACACTGAAGCTTTCTTT
CASSQDRVGNTEAFF
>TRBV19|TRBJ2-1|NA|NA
TGTGCCAGTAGTATAAGAAGCAAGGGGAGCTCCTACAATGAGCAGTTCTTC
CASSIRSKGSSYNEQFF
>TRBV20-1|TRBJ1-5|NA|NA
TGCAGTGCTAGAGATCCATTGGACCGGCGAAATCAGCCCCAGCATTTT
CSARDPLDRRNQPQHF
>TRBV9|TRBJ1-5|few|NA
TGTGCCAGCAGCGTAGGCCAGGGTGAGGGGCCCCAGCATTTT
CASSVGQGEGPQHF
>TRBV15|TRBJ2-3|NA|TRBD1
TGTGCCACCAGCAGAGCATCGGGACAGATCACAGATACGCAGTATTTT
CATSRASGQITDTQYF
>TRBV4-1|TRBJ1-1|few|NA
TGCGCCAGCAGCCAAGATCCCCGGGGGACCCTGAACACTGAAGCTTTCTTT
CASSQDPRGTLNTEAFF
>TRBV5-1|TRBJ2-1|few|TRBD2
TGCGCCAGCAGCTTTCTACTAGCGGGAGAACGCAATGAGCAGTTCTTC
CASSFLLAGERNEQFF
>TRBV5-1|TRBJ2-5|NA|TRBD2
TGCGCCAGCAGCTTGGAACTAGCGGTACAAGAGACCCAGTACTTC
CASSLELAVQETQYF
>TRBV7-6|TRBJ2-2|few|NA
TGTGCCAGCAGTCTTGGGGGACCGGGGAACACCGGGGAGCTGTTTTTT
CASSLGGPGNTGELFF
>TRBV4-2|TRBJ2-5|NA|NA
TGTGCCAGCAGCCAAAAGGCGGGACAAGAGACCCAGTACTTC
CASSQKAGQETQYF
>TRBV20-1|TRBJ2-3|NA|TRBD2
TGCAGTGCTCCTGCCTGGGAGGGCCTTACAGATACGCAGTATTTT
CSAPAWEGLTDTQYF
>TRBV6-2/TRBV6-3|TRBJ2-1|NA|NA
TGTGCCAGCACAAACGCCCCCTGGGCTCATGAGCAGTTCTTC
CASTNAPWAHEQFF
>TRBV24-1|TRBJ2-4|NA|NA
TGTGCCACCTCCCAGCGGGCAATAGCCAAAAACATTCAGTACTTC
CATSQRAIAKNIQYF
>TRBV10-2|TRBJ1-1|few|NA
TGCGCCAGCGGGGAGGGGGAATCTGAAGCTTTCTTT
CASGEGESEAFF
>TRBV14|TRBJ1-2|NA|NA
TGTGCCAGCAGCCAAGAGATCAGAATTGGCTACACCTTC
CASSQEIRIGYTF
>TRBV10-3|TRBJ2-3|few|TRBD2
TGTGCCGCGGGGGACCATTCTAGCACAGATACGCAGTATTTT
CAAGDHSSTDTQYF
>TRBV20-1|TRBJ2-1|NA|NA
TGCAGTGCTAGAGCCCCTGTTAGGGTCTATGAGCAGTTCTTC
CSARAPVRVYEQFF
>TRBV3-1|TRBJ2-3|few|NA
TGTGCCAGCAGCCAAGATCAGGGGACTACCGCCACAGATACGCAGTATTTT
CASSQDQGTTATDTQYF
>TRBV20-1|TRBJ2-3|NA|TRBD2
TGCAGTGCCCCGCCGGGACTAGCGGACCCTAGCACAGATACGCAGTATTTT
CSAPPGLADPSTDTQYF
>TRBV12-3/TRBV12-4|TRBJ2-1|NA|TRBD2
TGTGCCAGCAGTTCCGTCCGGACTAGCGGGAGTGGCTACAATGAGCAGTTCTTC
CASSSVRTSGSGYNEQFF
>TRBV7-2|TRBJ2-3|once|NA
TGTGCCAGCAGCACCCGACTACTCTCCACAGATACGCAGTATTTT
CASSTRLLSTDTQYF
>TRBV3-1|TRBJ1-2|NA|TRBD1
TGTGCCAGCAGCCAATTCGACAGGGCTAACTATGGCTACACCTTC
CASSQFDRANYGYTF
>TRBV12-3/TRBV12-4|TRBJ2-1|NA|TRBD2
TGTGCCAGCAGTCCCGGAGCGGGAATCCTCAATGAGCAGTTCTTC
CASSPGAGILNEQFF
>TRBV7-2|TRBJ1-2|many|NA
TGTGCCAGCAGCCAAACACGGGAGTTCTATGGCTACACCTTC
CASSQTREFYGYTF
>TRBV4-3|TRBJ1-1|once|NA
TGCGCCAGCAGCCAAGATTCAGGGGAATTGACTGAAGCTTTCTTT
CASSQDSGELTEAFF
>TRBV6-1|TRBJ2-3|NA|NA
TGTGCCAGCAGTGAAGGGGGACACAACACAGATACGCAGTATTTT
CASSEGGHNTDTQYF
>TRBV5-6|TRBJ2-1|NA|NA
TGTGCCAGCAGCTGGAAACAGGATCGTGAGCAGTTCTTC
CASSWKQDREQFF
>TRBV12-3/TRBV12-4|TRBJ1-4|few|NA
TGTGCCAGCAGTTCCGAGGCAGGGAATGAAAAACTGTTTTTT
CASSSEAGNEKLFF